Shown below are 27 T cell receptor beta chains from a single sample sequenced in a study of T cell changes during pregnancy in multiple sclerosis. TCRdb's copy holds only in-frame clones and misses some; the assay was immunoSEQ multiplex PCR. The sample has 35,000 or so clones, approximately 89% seen once; the top ten hold approximately 0.75%. The source was CD4+ T cells from peripheral blood mononuclear cells, collected after pregnancy. The receptors here all came from a female donor in good health, enrolled as a control in a pregnancy study.

This clone has only one observation. The rearrangement links TRBV11-2 to TRBJ1-1; D not resolved. From germline, CDR1 is SGHAT and CDR2 FQNNGV. V lost 4 bases to trimming and J lost 4 bases, with 16 bases between them. The CDR3 contains 15 residues. In nucleotides, the CDR3 is TGTGCCAGCAGCTCCCGTTTCACACCGGGCACTGAAGCTTTCTTT. Its translation: CASSSRFTPGTEAFF.

The chain is built from TRBV21-1 and TRBJ2-1; the table assigns TRBD1, which was not confirmed against the DNA. TRBV21-1 corresponds to a pseudogene. The CDR3 has 15 residues. The CDR3, as DNA: TGTGCCAGCAGTCCCGCCCTCCTTCAGTGCAATGAGCAGTTCTTC. Amino acids: CASSPALLQCNEQFF.

V and J are TRBV4-2 and TRBJ2-6, with D perhaps TRBD2 (7 bases). This CDR3 is built from 20 residues. V lost 2 bases, J lost 0 bases, and 20 bases lay in between. Germline V gives CDR1 LGHNA, CDR2 YNFKEQ. Written as DNA, the CDR3 is TGTGCCAGCAGCCAAATCGGAAGGGGGGGGGTCCTCTCTGGGGCCAACGTCCTGACTTTC. It yields the protein CASSQIGRGGVLSGANVLTF.

The DNA for the CDR3 is TGTGCCAGCAGCTTAGTTGGGGGGAATCAGCCCCAGCATTTT. It codes for CASSLVGGNQPQHF. The chain recombines TRBV7-2 with TRBJ1-5; D is possibly TRBD1 (5 bases). From germline, CDR1 is SGHTA and CDR2 FQGNSA. The CDR3 runs to 14 residues. V dropped 1 base and J dropped 4 bases, with 8 bases sitting between them.

This clone showed up just once. In nucleotides, the CDR3 is TGTGCCAGCAGCCTTAGTGATCACAGGGCCCCAGATACGCAGTATTTT. Protein: CASSLSDHRAPDTQYF. The chain joins TRBV7-9 to TRBJ2-3, with a weak D call TRBD1 (6 bases). This CDR3 region has 16 residues. The germline V gene has CDR1 SEHNR and CDR2 FQNEAQ (reference sequence). Trimming removed 5 bases from V and 4 bases from J, with 19 bases in between.

V and J are TRBV27 and TRBJ2-1, with D hard to call. This CDR3 comprises 13 residues. The germline V and J ends were trimmed by 5 bases and 8 bases, with 13 bases remaining between them. Germline V CDR1 and CDR2: MNHEY, SMNVEV (reference sequence). The CDR3 DNA reads TGTGCCAGCAGTGGGTCTAGTTTCGATGAGCAGTTCTTC. Protein sequence: CASSGSSFDEQFF.

The rearrangement links TRBV5-6 to TRBJ2-7, with 7 bases matching TRBD1. The CDR3 spans 14 residues. After removal of 3 bases from V and 5 bases from J, the junction contained 8 bases not matched to a gene. The germline V gene has CDR1 SGHDT and CDR2 YYEEEE. The CDR3 is CASSSHRGLDEQYF. The CDR3 coding sequence is TGTGCCAGCAGCTCTCATAGGGGGCTAGACGAGCAGTACTTC.

This sequence joins TRBV27 and TRBJ2-1; weak D call: TRBD1 (6 bases). The length of the CDR3 is 15 residues. Trimming removed 5 bases at V and 3 bases at J, with 14 bases between. Germline V lookup: CDR1 MNHEY, CDR2 SMNVEV (reference sequence). The CDR3 coding sequence is TGTGCCAGCAGTCCTCGACAGGTTCTCTACAATGAGCAGTTCTTC. Translation gives CASSPRQVLYNEQFF.

The table lists this clone with a count of one. The gene calls are TRBV5-1 and TRBJ2-2; D remains ambiguous. V was trimmed by 1 base and J by 6 bases, leaving 7 bases between them. CDR3 length: 13 residues. From germline, CDR1 is SGHRS and CDR2 YFSETQ. The CDR3 spells CASSLSRSGELFF. The CDR3 nucleotides read TGCGCCAGCAGCTTGAGCAGGTCCGGGGAGCTGTTTTTT.

The chain uses TRBV6-1 and TRBJ1-5, with a possible D match to TRBD1 (5 bases). Germline CDR1 and CDR2: MNHNS and SASEGT. V was clipped by 6 bases and J by 11 bases, with 11 bases between them. The CDR3 length is 11 residues. The CDR3 coding sequence is TGTGCCAGCAGGGGGCCGTGGTCCCAGCATTTT. Translated: CASRGPWSQHF.

The chain carries TRBV19 and TRBJ2-1; 13 bases fit TRBD2. There are 16 residues in the CDR3. Trimming at V came to 7 bases and at J to 8 bases, leaving 11 bases not matched to a gene. Germline CDR1 is LNHDA and CDR2 is SQIVND (reference sequence). CDR3 DNA: TGTGCCAGTACCATCCTTACTAGCGGGGGGGCCTATGAGCAGTTCTTC. Its protein product is CASTILTSGGAYEQFF.

The chain joins TRBV6-6 to TRBJ2-6, with D perhaps matching TRBD1 (5 bases). In germline, CDR1 is MNHNY, CDR2 SVGAGI (reference sequence). The CDR3 loop spans 14 amino acids. The V gene lost 11 bases and the J gene lost 4 bases, with 15 bases spanning the gap. CDR3 bases: TGTGCCGCGACCCAGGGCTCCGGGGCCAACGTCCTGACTTTC. It codes for CAATQGSGANVLTF.

This chain connects TRBV6-1 to TRBJ2-3; no firm D call. Trimming pared 5 bases from V and 2 bases from J, leaving 11 bases between. Per the germline V gene, CDR1 is MNHNS and CDR2 is SASEGT. The CDR3 is made up of 14 amino acids. CDR3 in DNA: TGTGCCAGCAGTAGACCGGGTCCCACAGATACGCAGTATTTT. As protein: CASSRPGPTDTQYF.

The chain links TRBV6-1 to TRBJ2-2, with 13 nucleotides matching TRBD2. CDR1 is MNHNS, CDR2 SASEGT, per germline. Germline trimming cut 10 bases from V and 7 bases from J; bases unmatched to any gene: 3. The CDR3 loop spans 13 amino acids. DNA for the CDR3: TGTGCCACCCGACTAGCGGGGGGCGGGGAGCTGTTTTTT. This translates into CATRLAGGGELFF.

This rearrangement joins TRBV28 to TRBJ1-6; 9 nucleotides agree with TRBD1. Germline V gene sequence: CDR1 MDHEN, CDR2 SYDVKM. Trimming took 8 bases from V and 4 from J; bases not matched to a gene: 12. CDR3 length equals 17 residues. The CDR3 nucleotides read TGTGCCAGCTGGGGTTTGGGACAGGGCCGATATAATTCACCCCTCCACTTT. Translated: CASWGLGQGRYNSPLHF.

V gene TRBV14 combines with J gene TRBJ2-1; 9 nucleotides line up with TRBD1. The CDR3 length is 20 residues. Per germline, CDR1 SGHDN and CDR2 FVKESK. The V and J ends lost 1 base and 1 base, in that order; junction bases with no gene match: 14. The CDR3 coding sequence is TGTGCCAGCAGCCAAGTCACGGGACAGGGTTCTTCTCTTTCCTACAATGAGCAGTTCTTC. Translating gives CASSQVTGQGSSLSYNEQFF.

V and J are TRBV5-1 and TRBJ2-1; 9 bases align to TRBD2. This CDR3 has 16 residues. The V segment lost 4 bases and the J segment 9 bases; nucleotides outside the gene matches: 14. Germline V gene lookup returns CDR1 SGHRS and CDR2 YFSETQ. CDR3 sequence reads: CASSPMSSGGSSEQFF. Here the CDR3 DNA reads TGCGCCAGCAGCCCCATGTCGAGCGGGGGGTCTAGTGAGCAGTTCTTC.

In this sample, this clone turned up once. The chain employs TRBV7-7 and TRBJ2-5, with D maybe TRBD1 (7 bases). Germline CDR1 reads SSHAT; CDR2 reads FNYEAQ (reference sequence). The CDR3 loop spans 15 amino acids. Trimming pared 2 bases from V and 5 bases from J, leaving 15 bases between. CDR3 residues: CASSLSTGRTETQYF. The CDR3 DNA follows: TGTGCCAGCAGCTTATCGACAGGGAGGACGGAGACCCAGTACTTC. Together with reference TRBV7-7 and TRBJ2-5, the CDR3 gives the full variable domain: GAGVSQSPRYKVTKRGQDVTLRCDPISSHATLYWYQQALGQGPEFLTYFNYEAQPDKSGLPSDRFSAERPEGSISTLTIQRTEQRDSAMYRCASSLSTGRTETQYFGPGTRLLVL.

This clone was found a few times. The V and J genes are TRBV2 and TRBJ1-1; the D gene is possibly TRBD1 (6 bases). The CDR3 runs 14 residues. Trimming took 6 bases from V and 0 from J, leaving 11 bases between them. Germline V gene sequence: CDR1 SNHLY, CDR2 FYNNEI. The CDR3 is CASSRGTMNTEAFF. The CDR3 coding sequence is TGTGCCAGCAGCCGAGGGACAATGAACACTGAAGCTTTCTTT.

This clone has a single count. V usage is TRBV5-6 and J usage is TRBJ1-5; D possibly corresponds to TRBD1 (6 bases). This CDR3 comprises 14 residues. Per the germline V gene, CDR1 is SGHDT and CDR2 is YYEEEE. Trimming shortened V by 2 bases and J by 5 bases, and 11 bases separated the two germline ends. The CDR3, as DNA: TGTGCCAGCAGCTTCGGGGGGCCTGATCAGCCCCAGCATTTT. Its protein product is CASSFGGPDQPQHF. Variable domain in full (rest from reference TRBV5-6 and TRBJ1-5): DAGVTQSPTHLIKTRGQQVTLRCSPKSGHDTVSWYQQALGQGPQFIFQYYEEEERQRGNFPDRFSGHQFPNYSSELNVNALLLGDSALYLCASSFGGPDQPQHFGDGTRLSIL.

This clone was counted a few times. The chain links TRBV4-2 to TRBJ1-3; D gene ambiguous. With 0 bases removed from V and 2 bases from J, the gap between germline ends came to 8 bases. The germline CDR1 and CDR2 sequences are LGHNA and YNFKEQ. CDR3 length: 15 amino acids. The DNA for the CDR3 is TGTGCCAGCAGCCAAGATAGCGTGACTGGAAACACCATATATTTT. Translated, it gives CASSQDSVTGNTIYF.

This sequence joins TRBV19 and TRBJ1-1, with TRBD1 matching over 7 bases. V shed 4 bases and J 1 base; nucleotides not matched to a gene: 6. The CDR3 consists of 15 residues. The germline CDR1 and CDR2 sequences are LNHDA and SQIVND (reference sequence). CDR3 loop: CASSTGRDRNTEAFF. Here the CDR3 DNA reads TGTGCCAGTAGTACAGGTAGGGACAGGAACACTGAAGCTTTCTTT.

This chain joins TRBV5-1 and TRBJ2-5; TRBD1 might be the D (5 bases). Trimming took off 0 bases at V and 5 bases at J, with 14 bases between the two ends. CDR3 size: 15 residues. Germline loops: CDR1 SGHRS, CDR2 YFSETQ. CDR3 region: CASSLAGPHAETQYF. The CDR3 DNA follows: TGCGCCAGCAGCTTGGCAGGGCCCCATGCTGAGACCCAGTACTTC.

This rearrangement joins TRBV4-1 to TRBJ2-2; weak D call: TRBD2 (7 bases). Looked up from germline, CDR1 is MGHRA and CDR2 is YSYEKL. The CDR3 is made up of 19 amino acids. V was trimmed by 3 bases and J by 1 base, leaving 21 bases between them. The CDR3 DNA is TGCGCCAGCAGCCATAGATTCGGAGGGGGGGGTATGAACACCGGGGAGCTGTTTTTT. Translating it yields CASSHRFGGGGMNTGELFF.

This sequence joins TRBV28 and TRBJ1-4; D not certain. The length of the CDR3 is 14 residues. V lost 5 bases to trimming and J lost 8 bases, with 15 bases between them. CDR1 and CDR2 (germline): MDHEN, SYDVKM. CDR3 amino acids: CASSDERGEEKLFF. CDR3 DNA: TGTGCCAGCAGTGATGAAAGAGGAGAGGAAAAACTGTTTTTT.

The rearrangement links TRBV11-2 to TRBJ2-7; D remains ambiguous. The ends were cut back, 2 bases at V and 10 bases at J, with 18 bases in the middle. The CDR3 runs to 14 residues. The germline gives CDR1 SGHAT, CDR2 FQNNGV. The CDR3 protein is CASSLIASSGEQYF. The CDR3 DNA follows: TGTGCCAGCAGCTTAATTGCATCTTCCGGAGAACAGTACTTC.

This clone was seen a single time. The gene calls are TRBV28 and TRBJ2-1; 9 positions agree with TRBD2. V shed 10 bases, J shed 6 bases, and the junction held 10 bases outside the gene matches. There are 14 residues in the CDR3. Germline CDR1 is MDHEN and CDR2 is SYDVKM. The chain's CDR3 is CAIKRREGFNEQFF. For the CDR3, the DNA is TGTGCCATCAAACGGCGGGAGGGTTTCAATGAGCAGTTCTTC.